These 27 T cell receptor beta chains came from one sample sequenced in a study of T cell repertoires in aging, cancer and after chemotherapy. TCR beta rearrangements were amplified from peripheral blood genomic DNA. TRB rearrangements spanning V, D and J were amplified using mixed TRB-A/B primers. TCRdb reprocessed the multiplex PCR reads via MiXCR and lists one record per CDR3 protein. The sample records over a thousand distinct CDR3 sequences, around 25% being singletons. Sequenced sample: blood. These receptor sequences come from a human donor with a blood cancer.

For the CDR3, the DNA is TGCAGCGTTGAGCCGGGGACTAGCGGGAGCCTTCCTACTGAGCAGTTCTTC. Amino acid sequence: CSVEPGTSGSLPTEQFF. This chain links TRBV29-1 with TRBJ2-1, with 14 bases identical to TRBD2. With V trimmed by 3 bases and J by 9 bases, 13 bases remained unmatched. Germline V gives CDR1 SQVTM, CDR2 ANQGSEA. The CDR3 covers 17 residues.

The J gene is TRBJ2-5, the V gene TRBV5-1; possible D gene TRBD2, 6 bases. CDR1 and CDR2 from the germline V gene are SGHRS and YFSETQ. Trimming stripped 0 bases from V and 5 bases from J, with 11 bases between. CDR3 length: 14 amino acids. In nucleotides, the CDR3 is TGCGCCAGCAGCTTGGTGGGGGGTGTGGAGACCCAGTACTTC. This sequence encodes CASSLVGGVETQYF.

Comments on this clonotype: Its ends do not fully match the called genes, so a read error is possible. The V and J genes are TRBV5-5 and TRBJ2-1; 8 bases map to TRBD2. Germline V gene lookup returns CDR1 SGHKS and CDR2 YYEKEE (reference sequence). The CDR3 loop spans 17 amino acids. CDR3 nucleotide sequence: TGCGCCAGCAGCCAACAAGCGGGGGTGAGCTCCTACAATGAGCAGTTCTTC. This translates into CASSQQAGVSSYNEQFF. Complete variable domain (other parts from reference TRBV5-5 and TRBJ2-1): DAGVTQSPTHLIKTRGQQVTLRCSPISGHKSVSWYQQVLGQGPQFIFQYYEKEERGRGNFPDRFSARQFPNYSSELNVNALLLGDSALYLCASSQQAGVSSYNEQFFGPGTRLTVL.

This clonotype came up a few times. The rearrangement joins TRBV28 to TRBJ1-1; D is undetermined. CDR3 length: 12 amino acids. Germline loops: CDR1 MDHEN, CDR2 SYDVKM. The V gene lost 5 bases and the J gene lost 11 bases, with 15 bases spanning the gap. CDR3 DNA sequence: TGTGCCAGCAGTCGACTACGCCGGACCGCTTTCTTT. As protein: CASSRLRRTAFF.

The gene calls are TRBV5-1 and TRBJ2-1, with a possible D match to TRBD2 (6 bases). Deletions cut 6 bases from V and 5 bases from J, with 12 bases between. The germline CDR1 and CDR2 sequences are SGHRS and YFSETQ. The length of the CDR3 is 13 residues. CDR3 in amino acids: CASTVGSNNEQFF. The CDR3 coding sequence is TGCGCCAGCACCGTCGGGAGTAACAATGAGCAGTTCTTC. The full variable domain, its missing parts supplied by reference TRBV5-1 and TRBJ2-1, is KAGVTQTPRYLIKTRGQQVTLSCSPISGHRSVSWYQQTPGQGLQFLFEYFSETQRNKGNFPGRFSGRQFSNSRSEMNVSTLELGDSALYLCASTVGSNNEQFFGPGTRLTVL.

This clonotype is medium-sized within its sample. V usage is TRBV27 and J usage is TRBJ2-7, with a possible D match to TRBD1 (6 bases). This CDR3 is 16 amino acids long. Germline lookup yields CDR1 MNHEY and CDR2 SMNVEV (reference sequence). The V gene lost 1 base and the J gene lost 2 bases, with 15 bases spanning the gap. This CDR3 is CASSLYPTGRTYEQYF. The CDR3 DNA sequence: TGTGCCAGCAGTTTATATCCCACAGGGAGAACCTACGAGCAGTACTTC.

This clonotype is categorized as medium-sized. The chain has TRBV7-9 and TRBJ2-3, with 10 bases aligning to TRBD1. Trimming at V came to 4 bases and at J to 4 bases, leaving 11 bases not matched to a gene. CDR3 length equals 17 residues. The germline V gene encodes CDR1 SEHNR and CDR2 FQNEAQ (reference sequence). CDR3 amino acids: CASSSLTGTGAPDTQYF. The CDR3 DNA sequence: TGTGCCAGCAGCTCTTTAACCGGGACAGGGGCCCCAGATACGCAGTATTTT.

Worth noting for this clonotype: A read error is possible here, since a much larger clone lies one base away. The V and J genes are TRBV5-4 and TRBJ2-2, with a possible D match to TRBD1 (5 bases). CDR1 is SGHNT, CDR2 YYREEE, per germline (reference sequence). The CDR3 has 15 amino acids. This chain's CDR3 is CASSLGQKSTVELFF. The CDR3 nucleotides are TGTGCCAGCAGCTTGGGACAGAAGAGCACCGTGGAGCTGTTTTTT. Based on the CDR3 plus reference TRBV5-4 and TRBJ2-2, the full variable domain is ETGVTQSPTHLIKTRGQQVTLRCSSQSGHNTVSWYQQALGQGPQFIFQYYREEENGRGNFPPRFSGLQFPNYSSELNVNALELDDSALYLCASSLGQKSTVELFFGEGSRLTVL.

The CDR3 DNA reads TGTGCCACCAGCAGCGAACCGGGACCATATAGCAATCAGCCCCAGCATTTT. It yields the protein CATSSEPGPYSNQPQHF. J is TRBJ1-5 and V is TRBV15, with D tentatively TRBD1 (5 bases). The CDR3 has 17 residues. The V gene's germline CDR1 is LNHNV and CDR2 YYDKDF (reference sequence). Between the trimmed V and J ends, which lost 3 bases and 0 bases, there was a span of 15 bases. Together with reference TRBV15 and TRBJ1-5, the CDR3 gives the full variable domain: DAMVIQNPRYQVTQFGKPVTLSCSQTLNHNVMYWYQQKSSQAPKLLFHYYDKDFNNEADTPDNFQSRRPNTSFCFLDIRSPGLGDTAMYLCATSSEPGPYSNQPQHFGDGTRLSIL.

By sample share, this clonotype is large. The chain uses TRBV6-5 and TRBJ1-1; no clear D. Germline V gene sequence: CDR1 MNHEY, CDR2 SVGAGI. The V end lost 4 bases, the J end lost 0 bases, and 6 bases lay between the germline ends. This CDR3 is built from 13 residues. As DNA, the CDR3 is TGTGCCAGCAGTTCGACGGTGAACACTGAAGCTTTCTTT. This encodes CASSSTVNTEAFF.

This chain connects TRBV7-9 to TRBJ2-2; no reliable D call. The V end lost 3 bases, the J end lost 7 bases, and 6 bases lay between the germline ends. The CDR3 totals 12 residues. CDR1 is SEHNR and CDR2 is FQNEAQ in the germline V gene (reference sequence). The CDR3 loop reads CASSFQFGELFF. The CDR3 nucleotides read TGTGCCAGCAGCTTTCAGTTCGGGGAGCTGTTTTTT. The full variable domain, completed using reference TRBV7-9 and TRBJ2-2, is DTGVSQNPRHKITKRGQNVTFRCDPISEHNRLYWYRQTLGQGPEFLTYFQNEAQLEKSRLLSDRFSAERPKGSFSTLEIQRTEQGDSAMYLCASSFQFGELFFGEGSRLTVL.

This clonotype was observed once. This chain joins TRBV6-5 and TRBJ2-3; 8 nucleotides agree with TRBD1. This CDR3 comprises 12 residues. In germline, CDR1 is MNHEY, CDR2 SVGAGI. Germline trimming cut 5 bases from V and 9 bases from J; bases unmatched to any gene: 4. In DNA, the CDR3 is TGTGCCAGCAGTGGACAGGGTAACACGCAGTATTTT. Translated, it gives CASSGQGNTQYF.

Within the sample, this clonotype is large. The chain combines TRBV29-1 with TRBJ1-2; maybe TRBD1 (6 bases). Per germline, CDR1 SQVTM and CDR2 ANQGSEA. Trimming took off 3 bases at V and 6 bases at J, with 14 bases between the two ends. CDR3 length: 13 amino acids. The CDR3 nucleotides are TGCAGCGTTGACCTTGGGGGGGCGGATGGCTACACCTTC. Translation: CSVDLGGADGYTF.

The genes are TRBV28 and TRBJ2-1; TRBD2 matches 11 bases. This CDR3 spans 16 amino acids. V gave up 5 bases and J gave up 10 bases; unmatched junction bases: 13. CDR1 is MDHEN and CDR2 is SYDVKM in the germline V gene. For the CDR3, the DNA is TGTGCCAGCAGTGAGGGCACTAGCGGGAGATGGTTGGAGCAGTTCTTC. It codes for CASSEGTSGRWLEQFF.

This clonotype was detected a few times. The rearrangement links TRBV5-1 to TRBJ2-1; 7 bases are a match to TRBD1. CDR1 and CDR2 from the germline V gene are SGHRS and YFSETQ. The CDR3 runs 15 residues. J gave up 6 bases and V 3 bases, and 9 bases lay outside the gene matches. The CDR3 DNA reads TGCGCCAGCAGCTGGGCGACAGGGTGGTCCAATGAGCAGTTCTTC. It codes for CASSWATGWSNEQFF.

This clonotype is a singleton in its sample. The V call is TRBV5-6, the J call TRBJ2-1; 12 nucleotides agree with TRBD2. The CDR3 totals 15 residues. The V segment lost 4 bases and the J segment 7 bases; nucleotides outside the gene matches: 6. The germline CDR1 and CDR2 sequences are SGHDT and YYEEEE. The DNA of the CDR3 is TGTGCCAGCAGCCCCGGGACTAGCGGGTCGAATGAGCAGTTCTTC. Its protein product is CASSPGTSGSNEQFF.

This clonotype was seen a few times. In DNA form, the CDR3 reads TGTGCCAGCAGCTTATATCCGGGACGGTATAGCAATCAGCCCCAGCATTTT. It specifies CASSLYPGRYSNQPQHF. The chain combines TRBV7-2 with TRBJ1-5; D is possibly TRBD1 (5 bases). V shed 2 bases and J shed 0 bases, with 14 bases lying between them. The CDR3 consists of 17 residues. The germline V gene encodes CDR1 SGHTA and CDR2 FQGNSA.

This clonotype qualifies as large (0.1 to 1%). The chain couples TRBV27 to TRBJ2-3; D is unresolved. Germline assignment: CDR1 MNHEY and CDR2 SMNVEV (reference sequence). V was cut by 6 bases and J by 0 bases, with 13 bases left in between. CDR3 length equals 15 residues. This chain's CDR3 is CASSHRPSSTDTQYF. In nucleotides, the CDR3 is TGTGCCAGCAGCCACCGGCCATCTAGCACAGATACGCAGTATTTT.

By share, this clonotype counts as medium-sized. This chain joins TRBV6-5 and TRBJ2-7, with D perhaps TRBD2 (5 bases). The CDR3 totals 15 residues. V lost 6 bases to trimming and J lost 2 bases, with 17 bases between them. Germline-derived CDR1 and CDR2 are MNHEY and SVGAGI. The CDR3 reads CASRRGYSETYEQYF. CDR3 nucleotide sequence: TGTGCCAGCAGGCGCGGGTACTCCGAAACCTACGAGCAGTACTTC.

Details on this clonotype: Given a much more abundant clone one base away, this may be a read error. The chain recombines TRBV5-6 with TRBJ1-5, with 7 nucleotides matching TRBD1. This CDR3 has 14 amino acids. Germline CDR1 reads SGHDT; CDR2 reads YYEEEE. CDR3 nucleotides: TGTGTCAGCACCCAAGGGGGCCTCAATCAGCCCCAGCATTTT. This sequence encodes CVSTQGGLNQPQHF.

By sample share, this clonotype is large (0.1 to 1%). The chain couples TRBV19 to TRBJ2-3; D remains unclear. Germline V gene sequence: CDR1 LNHDA, CDR2 SQIVND (reference sequence). The CDR3 sequence is 12 residues long. The V gene lost 5 bases and the J gene lost 1 base, with 4 bases spanning the gap. The CDR3, as DNA: TGTGCCAGTAGTCCCCGCACAGATACGCAGTATTTT. Translation: CASSPRTDTQYF.

By share, this clonotype ranks as medium-sized. The rearrangement uses TRBV5-4 and TRBJ1-6; no reliable D call. CDR1 SGHNT and CDR2 YYREEE come from the germline V gene (reference sequence). The CDR3 runs to 15 residues. V lost 1 base and J lost 1, with 6 bases in between. The CDR3 coding sequence is TGTGCCAGCAGCTTGCAACGTTCCTATAATTCACCCCTCCACTTT. Translated, it gives CASSLQRSYNSPLHF. Full variable domain (rest looked up from reference TRBV5-4 and TRBJ1-6): ETGVTQSPTHLIKTRGQQVTLRCSSQSGHNTVSWYQQALGQGPQFIFQYYREEENGRGNFPPRFSGLQFPNYSSELNVNALELDDSALYLCASSLQRSYNSPLHFGNGTRLTVT.

This clonotype counts as large. This rearrangement joins TRBV11-3 to TRBJ1-3; the match to TRBD1 covers 9 bases. The germline V gene has CDR1 SGHNT and CDR2 YENEEA. Trimming cost V 0 bases and J 4 bases; bases outside gene matches: 4. The CDR3 runs to 16 residues. The DNA for the CDR3 is TGTGCCAGCAGCTTAGAACAGGGGGCGAAAGGAAACACCATATATTTT. This gives the protein CASSLEQGAKGNTIYF.

Comments on this clonotype: This clone may be a read error of a much larger clone one base away. This chain links TRBV27 with TRBJ1-1; D is unresolved. Trimming stripped 1 base from V and 4 bases from J, with 7 bases between. The CDR3 length is 13 residues. Germline CDR1 and CDR2: MNHEY and SMNVEV (reference sequence). As DNA, the CDR3 is TGTGCCAGCAGTTTATTGGGAGTCACTGAAGCTTTCTTT. Protein product: CASSLLGVTEAFF.

This clonotype is large (0.1 to 1%). The chain combines TRBV5-4 with TRBJ2-6; D is unresolved. The CDR3 is made up of 15 amino acids. Trimming removed 4 bases from V and 1 base from J, with 9 bases in between. Germline loops: CDR1 SGHNT, CDR2 YYREEE (reference sequence). The CDR3 region has the DNA TGTGCCAGCAGCCATGCTAGATCTGGGGCCAACGTCCTGACTTTC. Its translation: CASSHARSGANVLTF. The entire variable domain, with the rest obtained from reference TRBV5-4 and TRBJ2-6, is as follows: ETGVTQSPTHLIKTRGQQVTLRCSSQSGHNTVSWYQQALGQGPQFIFQYYREEENGRGNFPPRFSGLQFPNYSSELNVNALELDDSALYLCASSHARSGANVLTFGAGSRLTVL.

Within the sample, this clonotype is large. The chain carries TRBV19 and TRBJ2-2, with a possible D match to TRBD1 (6 bases). Germline assignment: CDR1 LNHDA and CDR2 SQIVND (reference sequence). CDR3 size: 14 residues. V was trimmed by 1 base and J by 5 bases, leaving 8 bases between them. This chain's CDR3 is CASSIGTGTGELFF. CDR3 nucleotides: TGTGCCAGTAGTATAGGTACAGGGACCGGGGAGCTGTTTTTT.

In regard to this clonotype: This may arise from a read error, as a much more abundant clone is one base away. The chain recombines TRBV18 with TRBJ1-2; maybe TRBD1 (6 bases). The germline V gene encodes CDR1 KGHSH and CDR2 LQKENI. The length of the CDR3 is 16 residues. CDR3 nucleotide sequence: TGTGCCAGCAGTCCATTAGGGGGGACCCTTAACTATGGCTTCACCTTC. As protein: CASSPLGGTLNYGFTF.